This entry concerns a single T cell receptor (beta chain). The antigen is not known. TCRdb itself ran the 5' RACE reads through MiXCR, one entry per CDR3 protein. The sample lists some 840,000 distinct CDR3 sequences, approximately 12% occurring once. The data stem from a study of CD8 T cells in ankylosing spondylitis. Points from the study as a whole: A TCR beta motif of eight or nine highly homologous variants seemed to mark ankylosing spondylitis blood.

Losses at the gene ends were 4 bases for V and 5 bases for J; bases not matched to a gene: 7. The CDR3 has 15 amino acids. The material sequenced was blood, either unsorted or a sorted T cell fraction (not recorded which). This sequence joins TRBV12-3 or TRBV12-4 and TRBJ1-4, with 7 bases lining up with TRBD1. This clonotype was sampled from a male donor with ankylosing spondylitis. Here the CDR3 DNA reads TGTGCCAGCAGTTGGTTCGGGACAGAGAATGAAAAACTGTTTTTT. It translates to CASSWFGTENEKLFF.